This note documents a single T cell receptor (beta chain) sequence. Its target is not known. This sample was taken from a study of OX40 agonist ivuxolimab in advanced cancers. Study-wide context: Partial responses, seen in three patients, involved one hepatocellular carcinoma and two cutaneous melanomas.

The repertoire was sequenced with immunoSEQ multiplex PCR; TCRdb's copy has only in-frame clones and lacks some. The data contain 60,000 to 70,000 clones, about 88% of them singletons. The study's findings and limits: In CD8+ T cells, expanded clones were on average more numerous than in CD4+.

The CDR3 is 13 residues long. CDR1 is ENHRY, CDR2 SYGVKD, per germline. Trimming removed 4 bases at V and 8 bases at J, with 11 bases between. The rearrangement joins TRBV10-3 to TRBJ2-2; D uncertain. The sequence came from an adult with an advanced solid tumor such as melanoma, head and neck, liver or kidney cancer. Source: CD4+ or CD8+ T cells sorted from blood, taken in a trial of the OX40 agonist ivuxolimab. The CDR3 nucleotides are TGTGCCATCAGTGGGTCTTCGCAGGGGGAGCTGTTTTTT. Amino acids: CAISGSSQGELFF.